Described below is a single TCR beta chain sequence and its context. Its antigen is unknown. There are no base qualities to consult, and no much larger clone falls within one base. These data are taken from a study of T cell changes during pregnancy in multiple sclerosis (dated by TCRdb to between 2018 and 2020). Regarding the complete study: The study examined how the T cell repertoire changed over the course of pregnancy in women with multiple sclerosis.

The method was the immunoSEQ multiplex PCR assay. TCRdb limited this immuneACCESS table to in-frame rearrangements with V and J called. A share of clones is missing; checked studies link under half to unresolved V genes, and the rest is unexplained. This sample comprises roughly 63,000 clones, approximately 93% of them detected only once. The top ten clonotypes cover approximately 3.8% of the sample. The sample in question was CD8+ T cells from peripheral blood mononuclear cells, obtained in the second trimester of pregnancy. This receptor was identified in a female donor with multiple sclerosis, enrolled in a pregnancy study.

The nucleotide sequence reads TGTGCCAGCAGCTATCTAGGGGGCGCTTCGGGCACTGAAGCTTTCTTT. It is translated as CASSYLGGASGTEAFF. Recombination linked TRBV5-4 to TRBJ1-1; 7 central bases correspond to TRBD1. Taken from cysteine to phenylalanine, the CDR3 has 16 residues. The DNA shown is the 48-base CDR3, in frame from base 1. Here V drops 3 bases and J drops 4 bases, and the junction holds 12 bases not matched to any gene. Per the germline V gene (reference sequence), SGHNT is the CDR1 and YYREEE is the CDR2.